The 9 T cell receptor beta chains presented below share a single source sample, sequenced in a study of blood T cell repertoires in COVID-19. Here immunoSEQ multiplex PCR was the method, and the copy in TCRdb shows in-frame clones only, minus some. Of some 67,000 clones in the sample, roughly nine tenths are singletons; the top ten hold under 6.5%. Sequenced material: peripheral blood. The receptors here all came from a woman aged 18-35 years with acute or convalescent COVID-19.

The genes are TRBV13 and TRBJ2-7; D perhaps matches TRBD2 (5 bases). The CDR3 has 15 residues. Trimming pared 2 bases from V and 2 bases from J, leaving 13 bases between. CDR1 and CDR2 from the germline V gene are PRHDT and FYEKMQ (reference sequence). For the CDR3, the DNA is TGTGCCAGCAGCTTAAGGCGGGCTCAGGCCTACGAGCAGTACTTC. Translation gives CASSLRRAQAYEQYF. Based on the CDR3 plus reference TRBV13 and TRBJ2-7, the full variable domain is AAGVIQSPRHLIKEKRETATLKCYPIPRHDTVYWYQQGPGQDPQFLISFYEKMQSDKGSIPDRFSAQQFSDYHSELNMSSLELGDSALYFCASSLRRAQAYEQYFGPGTRLTVT.

V gene TRBV9 combines with J gene TRBJ1-1; 7 nucleotides match TRBD1. From germline, CDR1 is SGDLS and CDR2 YYNGEE. The CDR3 has 14 residues. J gave up 5 bases and V 0 bases, and 4 bases lay outside the gene matches. In DNA form, the CDR3 reads TGTGCCAGCAGCGTAGGACAGGGAGAGACTGAAGCTTTCTTT. Residues: CASSVGQGETEAFF.

The CDR3 DNA reads TGTGCCAGCAGTGGGGTCGGGACAGGGGGAAGGGGCAATCAGCCCCAGCATTTT. Translating gives CASSGVGTGGRGNQPQHF. The rearrangement uses TRBV28 and TRBJ1-5; TRBD1 aligns across 11 bases. Germline lookup yields CDR1 MDHEN and CDR2 SYDVKM. The V segment lost 5 bases and the J segment 2 bases; nucleotides outside the gene matches: 11. The CDR3 covers 18 residues.

The chain employs TRBV19 and TRBJ1-5; TRBD1 might be the D (5 bases). The CDR3 consists of 15 residues. Germline V gives CDR1 LNHDA, CDR2 SQIVND (reference sequence). The V end was cut by 6 bases, the J end by 6 bases, with 18 bases between. CDR3 coding DNA: TGTGCCAGTAGCCCCGAAACAGGATCGAGTCAGCCCCAGCATTTT. As protein: CASSPETGSSQPQHF.

This rearrangement joins TRBV7-8 to TRBJ1-6; 9 bases match TRBD1. This CDR3 contains 16 residues. CDR1 SGHVS and CDR2 FQNEAQ come from the germline V gene. Germline trimming cut 4 bases from V and 4 bases from J; bases unmatched to any gene: 5. For the CDR3, the DNA is TGTGCCAGCAGCTCCCAGGGACAGGGATATAATTCACCCCTCCACTTT. It yields the protein CASSSQGQGYNSPLHF.

The chain carries TRBV2 and TRBJ1-1; 10 bases map to TRBD1. The CDR3 extends over 15 amino acids. Germline assignment: CDR1 SNHLY and CDR2 FYNNEI. J gave up 7 bases and V 7 bases, and 12 bases lay outside the gene matches. This chain's CDR3 is CASNKQLGQGYEAFF. CDR3 coding DNA: TGTGCCAGCAATAAACAATTGGGACAGGGGTATGAAGCTTTCTTT.

CDR3 coding DNA: TGCGCCAGCAGCTTGGCCGGGTCGGGCACCGGGGAGCTGTTTTTT. This translates into CASSLAGSGTGELFF. The J gene is TRBJ2-2, the V gene TRBV5-1; D is ambiguous. The CDR3 is 15 amino acids. CDR1 and CDR2 from the germline V gene are SGHRS and YFSETQ. The germline V and J ends were trimmed by 0 bases and 4 bases, with 10 bases remaining between them.

The V and J genes are TRBV7-2 and TRBJ2-5, with D perhaps matching TRBD1 (6 bases). This CDR3 region has 15 residues. CDR1 is SGHTA, CDR2 FQGNSA, per germline. V shed 1 base and J shed 5 bases, with 14 bases lying between them. The CDR3 DNA follows: TGTGCCAGCAGCTTAGAAGGAGCAGGGGCCGAGACCCAGTACTTC. Its translation is CASSLEGAGAETQYF.

The chain combines TRBV6-5 with TRBJ2-3, with D possibly being TRBD1 (6 bases). Germline V gives CDR1 MNHEY, CDR2 SVGAGI. With 8 bases removed from V and 4 bases from J, the gap between germline ends came to 13 bases. The CDR3 is made up of 13 amino acids. CDR3 coding DNA: TGTGCCAGCGAGGACAGATTGGCAGATACGCAGTATTTT. Its protein product is CASEDRLADTQYF.